This TCR beta chain was identified during a study of metastatic and nonmetastatic thyroid tumors. Study context: Where malignant and benign thyroid patients were concerned, repertoires were compared across blood and tumor or nodule tissue. Study-wide points: Malignant thyroid tumors reportedly exceeded benign nodules significantly in TCR beta diversity, with the difference appearing in blood and tumor.

Original analysis: The study's classifier, a distant-metastasis tool for papillary thyroid cancer, was built using CDR3 differences across clinicopathological groups. TCRdb re-called clones via MiXCR from the PCR reads. TCRdb, rather than the study authors, made the V and J calls. The sample yields roughly 40,000 clones, roughly an eighth seen once. Ahead of thyroid surgery, no patient had received treatment of any kind. With respect to this clone: Its antigen is unknown. The junction departs from the called germline gene at one end, perhaps through a read error.

This TCR derives from a male donor with papillary thyroid cancer or a benign thyroid nodule (not recorded which). Some clones in this sample may be carry-over from other donors' samples. Sequencing input: blood.

The CDR3 loop reads CASSLDPEREGRTDTRYF. The CDR3 DNA is TGCGCCAGCAGCCTTGATCCGGAGCGGGAGGGCCGGACAGATACGCGGTATTTT. The chain combines TRBV5-1 with TRBJ2-3, with 10 bases matching TRBD2. Germline CDR1 SGHRS, CDR2 YFSETQ. The length of the CDR3 is 18 residues. The full variable domain, with the rest looked up from reference TRBV5-1 and TRBJ2-3, is KAGVTQTPRYLIKTRGQQVTLSCSPISGHRSVSWYQQTPGQGLQFLFEYFSETQRNKGNFPGRFSGRQFSNSRSEMNVSTLELGDSALYLCASSLDPEREGRTDTRYFGPGTRLTVL.